This entry lists 4 T cell receptor beta chains sequenced from one sample in a study of T cell responses to AZD1222 COVID-19 vaccine. Using immunoSEQ multiplex PCR, the repertoire was profiled, and TCRdb retains in-frame clones only, with some absent. This sample carries roughly 97,000 clones, approximately 90% of them seen once, and the ten largest clones take roughly 7.7%. Sequencing was performed on peripheral blood, taken on day 0 of AZD1222 vaccination. The receptors stem from an adult in good health.

This chain links TRBV5-4 with TRBJ2-7; maybe TRBD2 (7 bases). The CDR3 is 16 amino acids. V gave up 3 bases and J gave up 3 bases, with 19 bases separating them. Germline V gives CDR1 SGHNT, CDR2 YYREEE (reference sequence). In DNA, the CDR3 is TGTGCCAGCAGCTCCACCGGCGGGGGCCTCTACTACGAGCAGTACTTC. The encoded protein is CASSSTGGGLYYEQYF.

This clone was recorded once. The J gene is TRBJ2-2, the V gene TRBV6-2 or TRBV6-3, with 13 bases aligning to TRBD2. The V gene's germline CDR1 is MNHEY and CDR2 SVGEGT. V shed 4 bases, J shed 1 base, and the junction held 3 bases outside the gene matches. The CDR3 is made up of 17 amino acids. DNA for the CDR3: TGTGCCAGCAGTTGGACTAGCGGGGGCCTGAACACCGGGGAGCTGTTTTTT. Its protein product is CASSWTSGGLNTGELFF.

This chain connects TRBV7-2 to TRBJ1-5, with D possibly being TRBD1 (6 bases). The CDR3 is made up of 16 amino acids. Trimming took off 1 base at V and 5 bases at J, with 15 bases between the two ends. Per the germline V gene, CDR1 is SGHTA and CDR2 is FQGNSA. CDR3 nucleotide sequence: TGTGCCAGCAGCTTAGTCGGGGGGCGGATTGATCAGCCCCAGCATTTT. It specifies CASSLVGGRIDQPQHF.

The chain carries TRBV6-5 and TRBJ2-7; 13 positions match TRBD2. The V gene's germline CDR1 is MNHEY and CDR2 SVGAGI. The V gene end was trimmed by 7 bases and the J gene end by 5 bases; junction bases not matched to a gene: 8. There are 15 residues in the CDR3. As DNA, the CDR3 is TGTGCCAGCAAACTACTAGCGGGAGGGCCCCACGAGCAGTACTTC. Encoded protein: CASKLLAGGPHEQYF.